This T cell receptor (beta chain) was sequenced for a study of cytomegalovirus exposure and HLA in healthy donors. PCR used 60 Vbeta primers and 13 Jbeta primers. The data were produced by immunoSEQ multiplex PCR, yet TCRdb's version contains in-frame clones alone and is incomplete. Of roughly 130,000 clones in the sample, around 74% were seen once. As to this clone: The antigen remains unidentified.

Per the germline V gene, CDR1 is WSHSY and CDR2 is SAAADI. Trimming shortened V by 6 bases and J by 4 bases, and 10 bases separated the two germline ends. This CDR3 region has 13 residues. Study observations and caveats: As a later analysis revealed, most CMV-associated TCR beta chains appeared HLA-restricted.

This clonotype was obtained from a woman in her forties or fifties in good health and CMV-seropositive. The genes are TRBV10-2 and TRBJ1-3; no reliable D call. Sequencing was performed on PBMCs. The CDR3 region has the DNA TGCGCCAGCAGGGGAGACGGCGGAAACACCATATATTTT. This codes for CASRGDGGNTIYF.